These 15 T cell receptor beta chains share one sample of origin, sequenced in a study of blood T cell repertoires in COVID-19. Assay used: immunoSEQ multiplex PCR; TCRdb lists only in-frame clones, some missing. The data show about 210,000 clones, about 88% seen once. Sequenced input: peripheral blood. The receptor set was obtained from a woman in her thirties or forties with acute or convalescent COVID-19.

V usage is TRBV27 and J usage is TRBJ1-2; no definite D call. Germline V gives CDR1 MNHEY, CDR2 SMNVEV (reference sequence). Trimming left V 3 bases short and J 4 bases short, with 6 bases between. CDR3 length: 12 residues. In nucleotides, the CDR3 is TGTGCCAGCAGTTTGTACGGCTATGGCTACACCTTC. Its protein is CASSLYGYGYTF.

This chain connects TRBV27 to TRBJ1-5; 7 nucleotides agree with TRBD1. From germline, CDR1 is MNHEY and CDR2 SMNVEV (reference sequence). The CDR3 contains 14 residues. Germline trimming cut 3 bases from V and 5 bases from J; bases unmatched to any gene: 4. The CDR3 is CASSLGTGDQPQHF. Here the CDR3 DNA reads TGTGCCAGCAGTTTGGGAACAGGGGATCAGCCCCAGCATTTT.

The table lists this clone with a few counts. The chain uses TRBV5-6 and TRBJ2-2, with TRBD2 identical over 7 bases. The CDR3 contains 19 residues. V trimming: 0 bases; J trimming: 3 bases; junction bases outside the gene matches: 14. Germline values: CDR1 SGHDT, CDR2 YYEEEE. The CDR3 loop is CASSLGLRGDPVHTGELFF. The CDR3 DNA follows: TGTGCCAGCAGCTTGGGCCTCCGGGGGGACCCAGTGCACACCGGGGAGCTGTTTTTT.

This chain joins TRBV19 and TRBJ2-5, with a weak D call TRBD1 (6 bases). V lost 6 bases and J lost 2, with 13 bases in between. From germline, CDR1 is LNHDA and CDR2 SQIVND (reference sequence). This CDR3 region has 14 residues. DNA for the CDR3: TGTGCCAGTAGCCTAAGGACAGCACAAGAGACCCAGTACTTC. It yields the protein CASSLRTAQETQYF.

The chain carries TRBV9 and TRBJ1-6; TRBD1 aligns across 10 bases. Trimming cost V 0 bases and J 7 bases; bases outside gene matches: 4. The CDR3 extends over 16 amino acids. The germline V gene encodes CDR1 SGDLS and CDR2 YYNGEE. The CDR3: CASSVAGTGVNSPLHF. As DNA, the CDR3 is TGTGCCAGCAGCGTAGCGGGGACAGGGGTGAATTCACCCCTCCACTTT.

This chain links TRBV2 with TRBJ2-2, with TRBD2 as a possible D gene (5 bases). The CDR3 sequence is 15 residues long. V lost 9 bases, J lost 0 bases, and 14 bases lay in between. Germline-derived CDR1 and CDR2 are SNHLY and FYNNEI. The CDR3 sequence is CARGSGRSNTGELFF. The CDR3 DNA reads TGTGCCAGAGGAAGCGGCCGATCGAACACCGGGGAGCTGTTTTTT.

V is TRBV29-1 and J is TRBJ1-2, with D possibly TRBD1 on 5 matching bases. CDR3 length: 12 amino acids. The germline gives CDR1 SQVTM, CDR2 ANQGSEA. Trimming stripped 5 bases from V and 4 bases from J, with 11 bases between. The CDR3: CSVLSGFYGYTF. The CDR3 DNA follows: TGCAGCGTTTTGTCAGGGTTCTATGGCTACACCTTC.

This clone was recorded only once. The chain combines TRBV9 with TRBJ2-2, with a weak D call TRBD2 (7 bases). The CDR3 is 17 amino acids. Trimming stripped 3 bases from V and 5 bases from J, with 20 bases between. Germline V gives CDR1 SGDLS, CDR2 YYNGEE. The CDR3 DNA reads TGTGCCAGCAGCGGAGGGGGGCTAGCGGAGATGACCGGGGAGCTGTTTTTT. Translated, it gives CASSGGGLAEMTGELFF.

The CDR3 sequence is CASSLYRTNSPLHF. The CDR3 DNA is TGTGCCAGCAGCTTATACAGAACGAATTCACCCCTCCACTTT. The chain employs TRBV5-6 and TRBJ1-6; D gene ambiguous. V dropped 2 bases and J dropped 7 bases, with 10 bases sitting between them. Germline assignment: CDR1 SGHDT and CDR2 YYEEEE. The CDR3 covers 14 residues.

The chain couples TRBV2 to TRBJ2-7; TRBD1 might be the D (5 bases). V was pared by 5 bases and J by 3 bases, with 11 bases between. CDR1 SNHLY and CDR2 FYNNEI come from the germline V gene. This CDR3 spans 13 amino acids. This CDR3 is CASSRDGHYEQYV. As DNA, the CDR3 is TGTGCCAGCAGTCGCGACGGACACTACGAGCAGTACGTC.

Worth noting for this clone: This CDR3 is missing its conserved last phenylalanine or tryptophan, likely due to a read error. The CDR3 here is CASSHLRGGGYTL. The CDR3, as DNA: TGTGCCAGCAGCCACCTGAGGGGTGGGGGCTACACCCTC. V is TRBV3-1 (or the pseudogene TRBV3-2) and J is TRBJ1-2; TRBD1 is a possible D gene (5 bases). Germline lookup yields CDR1 LGHDT and CDR2 YNNKEL (reference sequence). V was cut by 3 bases and J by 8 bases, with 13 bases left in between. The CDR3 covers 13 residues.

The chain uses TRBV6-5 and TRBJ1-2; 7 nucleotides agree with TRBD1. The CDR3 totals 13 residues. CDR1 is MNHEY, CDR2 SVGAGI, per germline. The V gene end was trimmed by 10 bases and the J gene end by 2 bases; junction bases not matched to a gene: 7. The CDR3 reads CATAEQGNYGYTF. CDR3 nucleotides: TGTGCCACCGCGGAACAGGGGAACTATGGCTACACCTTC.

The gene calls are TRBV5-1 and TRBJ2-1; 7 positions match TRBD1. From germline, CDR1 is SGHRS and CDR2 YFSETQ. The CDR3 contains 20 residues. The trim removed 4 bases at V and 0 bases at J, leaving 19 bases unmatched. The CDR3 nucleotides read TGCGCCAGCAGCCCCTGGACAGTACCTAGGGGGCTTAGCTCCTACAATGAGCAGTTCTTC. Encoded protein: CASSPWTVPRGLSSYNEQFF.

J is TRBJ2-1 and V is TRBV11-2; 8 bases agree with TRBD2. The germline gives CDR1 SGHAT, CDR2 FQNNGV. The CDR3 consists of 16 residues. The ends lost 2 bases at V and 9 bases at J; junction bases unmatched: 12. The CDR3 region is CASSLFSRGAFFEQFF. The CDR3, as DNA: TGTGCCAGCAGCTTATTTTCGCGGGGGGCTTTCTTTGAGCAGTTCTTC. Drawing the rest from reference TRBV11-2 and TRBJ2-1, the complete variable domain is EAGVAQSPRYKIIEKRQSVAFWCNPISGHATLYWYQQILGQGPKLLIQFQNNGVVDDSQLPKDRFSAERLKGVDSTLKIQPAKLEDSAVYLCASSLFSRGAFFEQFFGPGTRLTVL.

This clone has a handful of counts. The chain combines TRBV28 with TRBJ1-5; D call uncertain. V was cut by 8 bases and J by 4 bases, with 15 bases left in between. Germline V gene data show CDR1 as MDHEN and CDR2 as SYDVKM. The CDR3 consists of 14 residues. CDR3 protein: CASFTSIQNQPQHF. For the CDR3, the DNA is TGTGCCAGCTTTACCTCAATCCAGAATCAGCCCCAGCATTTT.